A selection of T cell receptor beta chains follows, all from one sample in a study of response to subunit inactivated influenza vaccine. One entry per CDR3 protein results from TCRdb running MiXCR on the RT-PCR reads. The table includes around 580,000 distinct CDR3 sequences, approximately 12% detected once. The sequencing here drew on PBMCs from blood, taken on the day of vaccination. These receptors all stem from a man aged 50 or older who received an inactivated influenza vaccine. The CDR3 runs from the conserved cysteine through the conserved F or W. Each record gives: CDR3 protein, V gene, clone size, J gene. Clone size, where shown, is once, few, many, or a class for clones that have expanded.

cdr3_aa: CASTFMGQGVDEQYF
v_call: TRBV2
clone_size: few
j_call: TRBJ2-7

cdr3_aa: CASSAPGRGQGWHEQFF
v_call: TRBV11-2
clone_size: .
j_call: TRBJ2-1

cdr3_aa: CASARGGRTDTQYF
v_call: TRBV7-2
clone_size: many
j_call: TRBJ2-3

cdr3_aa: CASNHRNGVLHGYTF
v_call: TRBV5-6
clone_size: .
j_call: TRBJ1-2

cdr3_aa: CSADPRIQEKSYEQYF
v_call: TRBV20-1
clone_size: .
j_call: TRBJ2-7

cdr3_aa: CASSQEYRGSEQYF
v_call: TRBV3-1
clone_size: .
j_call: TRBJ2-7

cdr3_aa: CATSSGGFRGTDTQYF
v_call: TRBV15
clone_size: many
j_call: TRBJ2-3

cdr3_aa: CASSEYRSANEKLFF
v_call: TRBV25-1
clone_size: many
j_call: TRBJ1-4

cdr3_aa: CASSPRLIVGAYEQYF
v_call: TRBV7-2
clone_size: .
j_call: TRBJ2-7

cdr3_aa: CAIAWGTQSYEQYF
v_call: TRBV10-3
clone_size: few
j_call: TRBJ2-7

cdr3_aa: CASSYLTQYF
v_call: TRBV25-1
clone_size: .
j_call: TRBJ2-3

cdr3_aa: CASSPAGLAGSTDTQYF
v_call: TRBV5-1
clone_size: .
j_call: TRBJ2-3

cdr3_aa: CASSPIPGWYNSPLHF
v_call: TRBV18
clone_size: few
j_call: TRBJ1-6

cdr3_aa: CASTQLRRGGYTF
v_call: TRBV6-2/TRBV6-3
clone_size: few
j_call: TRBJ1-2

cdr3_aa: CASRRQGTGANVLTF
v_call: TRBV12-3/TRBV12-4
clone_size: .
j_call: TRBJ2-6

cdr3_aa: CSASVSTDTQYF
v_call: TRBV20-1
clone_size: .
j_call: TRBJ2-3

cdr3_aa: CASSHPRTTYNEQFF
v_call: TRBV7-9
clone_size: .
j_call: TRBJ2-1

cdr3_aa: CASSLTSGNLEMYEQYF
v_call: TRBV7-2
clone_size: many
j_call: TRBJ2-7

cdr3_aa: CASSGTDPSTDTQYF
v_call: TRBV7-9
clone_size: many
j_call: TRBJ2-3

cdr3_aa: CASSLQPGRNSPLHF
v_call: TRBV12-3/TRBV12-4
clone_size: few
j_call: TRBJ1-6

cdr3_aa: CASSITVGTGGNQPQHF
v_call: TRBV12-3/TRBV12-4
clone_size: few
j_call: TRBJ1-5

cdr3_aa: CASSLVQQVEQFF
v_call: TRBV12-3/TRBV12-4
clone_size: .
j_call: TRBJ2-1

cdr3_aa: CSARPGQGFNEQFF
v_call: TRBV20-1
clone_size: .
j_call: TRBJ2-1

cdr3_aa: CSVDRGVTEAFF
v_call: TRBV29-1
clone_size: .
j_call: TRBJ1-1

cdr3_aa: CASSGARNEQFF
v_call: TRBV19
clone_size: .
j_call: TRBJ2-1

cdr3_aa: CASSFSSRITNTEAFF
v_call: TRBV12-3/TRBV12-4
clone_size: few
j_call: TRBJ1-1

cdr3_aa: CASSVEGGALNEQFF
v_call: TRBV6-4
clone_size: .
j_call: TRBJ2-1

cdr3_aa: CASSQAPQYSLLEGYTF
v_call: TRBV4-1
clone_size: many
j_call: TRBJ1-2

cdr3_aa: CASSLGHVGNEQFF
v_call: TRBV7-7
clone_size: .
j_call: TRBJ2-1

cdr3_aa: CASSQVTPGTGVNTGELFF
v_call: TRBV3-1
clone_size: .
j_call: TRBJ2-2

cdr3_aa: CASNLSADEQYF
v_call: TRBV12-3/TRBV12-4
clone_size: few
j_call: TRBJ2-7

cdr3_aa: CASSSSGSVGETQYF
v_call: TRBV6-1
clone_size: few
j_call: TRBJ2-5

cdr3_aa: CASSSQAGMNTEAFF
v_call: TRBV7-2
clone_size: .
j_call: TRBJ1-1

cdr3_aa: CASSSYRDSNTGELFF
v_call: TRBV4-1
clone_size: .
j_call: TRBJ2-2

cdr3_aa: CASSTGLVVDEQFF
v_call: TRBV5-1
clone_size: .
j_call: TRBJ2-1

cdr3_aa: CASSYSSSREIIAKNIQYF
v_call: TRBV6-5
clone_size: few
j_call: TRBJ2-4

cdr3_aa: CASSSDPGESYEQYF
v_call: TRBV27
clone_size: few
j_call: TRBJ2-7

cdr3_aa: CAISLDRGVDTQYF
v_call: TRBV10-3
clone_size: .
j_call: TRBJ2-3

cdr3_aa: CSVVGDRIQETQYF
v_call: TRBV29-1
clone_size: many
j_call: TRBJ2-5

cdr3_aa: CASRVFSGGLADTQYF
v_call: TRBV6-5
clone_size: .
j_call: TRBJ2-3

cdr3_aa: CASSLVAAQETQYF
v_call: TRBV11-2
clone_size: few
j_call: TRBJ2-5

cdr3_aa: CSARQGASNTGELFF
v_call: TRBV20-1
clone_size: few
j_call: TRBJ2-2

cdr3_aa: CASSLASTNEKLFF
v_call: TRBV12-3/TRBV12-4
clone_size: few
j_call: TRBJ1-4

cdr3_aa: CASSLDLRGGGYTF
v_call: TRBV7-9
clone_size: few
j_call: TRBJ1-2

cdr3_aa: CASIGGLNTGELFF
v_call: TRBV2
clone_size: few
j_call: TRBJ2-2

cdr3_aa: CASKMVGTDGGQPQHF
v_call: TRBV6-1
clone_size: few
j_call: TRBJ1-5

cdr3_aa: CASSLGNRGRSNEKLFF
v_call: TRBV7-8
clone_size: many
j_call: TRBJ1-4

cdr3_aa: CASSRPQGGYRYYNEQFF
v_call: TRBV21-1
clone_size: .
j_call: TRBJ2-1

cdr3_aa: CASSLSDGEFCVF
v_call: TRBV11-1
clone_size: .
j_call: TRBJ2-1

cdr3_aa: CASSLTVSVYEQYF
v_call: TRBV27
clone_size: few
j_call: TRBJ2-7

cdr3_aa: CSTTPVVREFGNEQFF
v_call: TRBV20-1
clone_size: few
j_call: TRBJ2-1

cdr3_aa: CASSQASGRGDYEQYF
v_call: TRBV4-2
clone_size: .
j_call: TRBJ2-7

cdr3_aa: CASSLMSTGDFYKNIQYF
v_call: TRBV28
clone_size: few
j_call: TRBJ2-4

cdr3_aa: CATSSSGTWRETQYF
v_call: TRBV12-3/TRBV12-4
clone_size: few
j_call: TRBJ2-5

cdr3_aa: CASGRNEKLFF
v_call: TRBV28
clone_size: few
j_call: TRBJ1-4

cdr3_aa: CASSLTSREGTEAFF
v_call: TRBV5-1
clone_size: few
j_call: TRBJ1-1

cdr3_aa: CASSLPTSAAGELFF
v_call: TRBV7-2
clone_size: .
j_call: TRBJ2-2

cdr3_aa: CASSWGSNNEKLFF
v_call: TRBV3-1
clone_size: .
j_call: TRBJ1-4

cdr3_aa: CASFSSGANVLTF
v_call: TRBV7-9
clone_size: few
j_call: TRBJ2-6